This T cell receptor beta chain came from a study of blood T cell repertoires in COVID-19. Germline CDR1 and CDR2: SGDLS and YYNGEE. The CDR3 sequence is 13 residues long. The V end was cut by 2 bases, the J end by 3 bases, with 9 bases between. TCRdb's copy holds only in-frame clones and misses some; the assay was immunoSEQ multiplex PCR. The sample consists of around 380,000 clones, about 87% of them appearing once. The sequence came from a man younger than 40 who had recovered from COVID-19. The chain has TRBV9 and TRBJ2-7, with no clear D. The material sequenced was PBMCs or T cells enriched from blood (not recorded which). CDR3 DNA: TGTGCCAGCAGCGTGACACCAAACTACGAGCAGTACTTC. Translated, it gives CASSVTPNYEQYF.